This T cell receptor beta chain was captured in a study of PD-L1 blockade in urothelial cancer. Study-level background: Of roughly 31 patients, almost 26 were males with bladder-origin urothelial cancer. The median number of T cells present in blood samples was 141,255.

Germline loops: CDR1 WNHNN, CDR2 SYGVQD (reference sequence). The CDR3 covers 16 residues. Trimming shortened V by 6 bases and J by 6 bases, and 24 bases separated the two germline ends. The patients' disease, urothelial carcinoma, was locally advanced or metastatic. PCRs each included synthetic TCR analog templates spiked in. The data were produced by immunoSEQ multiplex PCR, yet TCRdb's version contains in-frame clones alone and is incomplete. Among 75,000 to 95,000 clones listed, 90% were seen once. The material was PBMCs, obtained around atezolizumab (anti-PD-L1) treatment. The source is a man between 60 and 75 years old with urothelial cancer. This chain links TRBV10-1 with TRBJ2-7; tentatively, D is TRBD1 (6 bases). The CDR3 protein is CASSTGTHPPYREQYF. Written as DNA, the CDR3 is TGCGCCAGCAGCACCGGGACACATCCGCCGTACCGCGAGCAGTACTTC.